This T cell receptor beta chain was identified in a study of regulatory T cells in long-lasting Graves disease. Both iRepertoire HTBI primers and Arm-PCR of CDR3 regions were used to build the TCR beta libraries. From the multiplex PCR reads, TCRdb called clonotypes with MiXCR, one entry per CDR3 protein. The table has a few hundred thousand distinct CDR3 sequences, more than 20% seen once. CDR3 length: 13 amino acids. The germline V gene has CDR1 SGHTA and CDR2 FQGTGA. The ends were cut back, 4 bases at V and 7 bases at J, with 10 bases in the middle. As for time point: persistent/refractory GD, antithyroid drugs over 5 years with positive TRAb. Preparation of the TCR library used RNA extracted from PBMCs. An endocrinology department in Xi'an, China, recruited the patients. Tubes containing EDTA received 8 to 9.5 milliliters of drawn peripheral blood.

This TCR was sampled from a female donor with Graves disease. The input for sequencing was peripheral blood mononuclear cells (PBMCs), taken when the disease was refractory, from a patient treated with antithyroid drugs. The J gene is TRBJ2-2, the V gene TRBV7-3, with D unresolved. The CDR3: CASSSVDGGELFF. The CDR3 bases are TGTGCCAGCAGCTCCGTCGATGGCGGGGAGCTGTTTTTT. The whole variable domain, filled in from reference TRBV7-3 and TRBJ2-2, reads GAGVSQTPSNKVTEKGKYVELRCDPISGHTALYWYRQSLGQGPEFLIYFQGTGAADDSGLPNDRFFAVRPEGSVSTLKIQRTERGDSAVYLCASSSVDGGELFFGEGSRLTVL.